A single sample gave rise to the 30 T cell receptor beta chains below, sequenced in a study of cytomegalovirus exposure and HLA in healthy donors. The PCR ran on 60 Vbeta and 13 Jbeta primers. Sequenced by immunoSEQ multiplex PCR; TCRdb stores in-frame clones only, minus some. The repertoire shows some 140,000 clones; the top ten hold less than 2.5%. The specimen sequenced was PBMCs. These receptors came from a woman aged 55 to 70 in good health and CMV-seronegative.

This CDR3 is CASSYDSNQPQHF. The CDR3 DNA sequence: TGTGCCAGCAGTTACGACTCCAATCAGCCCCAGCATTTT. The V gene is TRBV6-5, the J gene TRBJ1-5; D is unclear. This CDR3 has 13 residues. CDR1 is MNHEY and CDR2 is SVGAGI in the germline V gene. Trimming left V 2 bases short and J 3 bases short, with 5 bases between.

The V gene is TRBV7-2, the J gene TRBJ2-7, with D unresolved. The germline V gene has CDR1 SGHTA and CDR2 FQGNSA. Trimming removed 1 base at V and 3 bases at J, with 10 bases between. CDR3 length: 14 amino acids. The DNA of the CDR3 is TGTGCCAGCAGCTTAGGAGTCACCTACTACGAGCAGTACTTC. This sequence encodes CASSLGVTYYEQYF.

This rearrangement joins TRBV7-8 to TRBJ2-7; D gene ambiguous. V was trimmed by 2 bases and J by 2 bases, leaving 7 bases between them. Germline CDR1 SGHVS, CDR2 FQNEAQ. The CDR3 runs 13 residues. CDR3 protein: CASSLTQTYEQYF. CDR3 DNA sequence: TGTGCCAGCAGCTTAACCCAGACCTACGAGCAGTACTTC.

The rearrangement uses TRBV5-1 and TRBJ1-4, with D possibly being TRBD1 (5 bases). Per the germline V gene, CDR1 is SGHRS and CDR2 is YFSETQ. The CDR3 runs 14 residues. The V end lost 3 bases, the J end lost 6 bases, and 12 bases lay between the germline ends. The CDR3: CASSYRFSHEKLFF. In DNA, the CDR3 is TGCGCCAGCAGCTACAGGTTTTCCCATGAAAAACTGTTTTTT.

The rearrangement uses TRBV5-6 and TRBJ1-3; D uncertain. In germline, CDR1 is SGHDT, CDR2 YYEEEE. The V and J ends lost 4 bases and 0 bases respectively, with 11 bases between them. The CDR3 runs to 15 residues. The CDR3 protein is CASSVFGRSGNTIYF. The CDR3 nucleotides are TGTGCCAGCAGCGTATTCGGTCGCTCTGGAAACACCATATATTTT.

J is TRBJ1-1 and V is TRBV4-1; maybe TRBD1 (5 bases). The CDR3 is made up of 15 amino acids. Germline values: CDR1 MGHRA, CDR2 YSYEKL. The ends were cut back, 1 base at V and 5 bases at J, with 14 bases in the middle. CDR3 region: CASSQVGGFLTEAFF. The CDR3 region has the DNA TGCGCCAGCAGCCAAGTTGGGGGGTTCCTGACTGAAGCTTTCTTT.

The chain uses TRBV10-3 and TRBJ2-7; perhaps TRBD2 as D (6 bases). The V end was cut by 7 bases, the J end by 3 bases, with 19 bases between. Looked up from germline, CDR1 is ENHRY and CDR2 is SYGVKD. This CDR3 spans 15 amino acids. CDR3: CAITKRVRGVYEQYF. In nucleotides, the CDR3 is TGTGCCATCACTAAGCGGGTACGTGGTGTCTACGAGCAGTACTTC.

The gene calls are TRBV27 and TRBJ2-1, with a possible D match to TRBD2 (5 bases). CDR3 size: 12 residues. Trimming took 7 bases from V and 4 from J, leaving 8 bases between them. Per the germline V gene, CDR1 is MNHEY and CDR2 is SMNVEV (reference sequence). The CDR3 DNA reads as TGTGCCAGCATAGGAGGTTACAATGAGCAGTTCTTC. Protein: CASIGGYNEQFF.

The chain links TRBV28 to TRBJ2-1; D gene unclear. Trimming removed 0 bases at V and 10 bases at J, with 7 bases between. The CDR3 totals 12 residues. Germline assignment: CDR1 MDHEN and CDR2 SYDVKM. The CDR3 region has the DNA TGTGCCAGCAGTTTATGGGGCAGGGAGCAGTTCTTC. Its protein product is CASSLWGREQFF.

V is TRBV5-1 and J is TRBJ2-1; 8 nucleotides agree with TRBD1. CDR1 is SGHRS and CDR2 is YFSETQ in the germline V gene. The CDR3 is made up of 14 amino acids. Germline trimming cut 3 bases from V and 3 bases from J; bases unmatched to any gene: 2. This CDR3 is CASSSGTGYNEQFF. The CDR3 DNA is TGCGCCAGCAGCTCAGGGACAGGCTACAATGAGCAGTTCTTC.

The rearrangement uses TRBV6-5 and TRBJ1-4; 9 bases agree with TRBD1. Germline CDR1 is MNHEY and CDR2 is SVGAGI. This CDR3 region has 14 residues. The V and J ends lost 6 bases and 8 bases, in that order; junction bases with no gene match: 7. The chain's CDR3 is CASRTGGAREKLFF. In DNA form, the CDR3 reads TGTGCCAGCAGAACAGGGGGCGCACGAGAAAAACTGTTTTTT.

The chain joins TRBV7-9 to TRBJ1-2, with TRBD1 identical over 7 bases. V lost 4 bases and J lost 6; bases outside the gene matches: 11. The CDR3 runs 15 residues. Germline CDR1 reads SEHNR; CDR2 reads FQNEAQ (reference sequence). In DNA, the CDR3 is TGTGCCAGCAGCTCACACGACAGGGTGTATCATGGCTACACCTTC. It is translated as CASSSHDRVYHGYTF.

On this clone itself: The same CDR3 arises from other DNA sequences in this sample as well. Written as DNA, the CDR3 is TGTGCCAGCAGCTTGGCAGGGGGCGCGTACGAGCAGTACTTC. Its protein is CASSLAGGAYEQYF. This chain uses TRBV5-4 with TRBJ2-7; the match to TRBD1 covers 8 bases. J was trimmed by 4 bases and V by 0 bases; bases with no gene match: 3. The germline gives CDR1 SGHNT, CDR2 YYREEE (reference sequence). CDR3 length equals 14 residues.

V and J are TRBV6-1 and TRBJ1-1; 7 nucleotides align to TRBD1. V lost 11 bases and J lost 9; bases outside the gene matches: 9. CDR3 length: 11 residues. Per the germline V gene, CDR1 is MNHNS and CDR2 is SASEGT. CDR3 protein: CAARPRGKAFF. The CDR3 region has the DNA TGTGCCGCCCGACCCAGGGGGAAAGCTTTCTTT.

V usage is TRBV20-1 and J usage is TRBJ1-1; the D is unclear. The CDR3 has 11 residues. The germline V gene has CDR1 DFQATT and CDR2 SNEGSKA (reference sequence). The V end was cut by 3 bases, the J end by 7 bases, with 9 bases between. CDR3 loop: CSASEAYEAFF. Here the CDR3 DNA reads TGCAGTGCTAGTGAGGCCTATGAAGCTTTCTTT.

The rearrangement joins TRBV6-1 to TRBJ1-5; 7 positions agree with TRBD1. Germline V gene lookup returns CDR1 MNHNS and CDR2 SASEGT. This CDR3 has 13 amino acids. V lost 7 bases to trimming and J lost 4 bases; unmatched junction nucleotides: 4. CDR3 loop: CASKDRENQPQHF. CDR3 nucleotides: TGTGCCAGCAAAGACAGGGAGAATCAGCCCCAGCATTTT.

V gene TRBV9 combines with J gene TRBJ1-1, with a weak D call TRBD1 (6 bases). Trimming cost V 4 bases and J 3 bases, with 25 bases left between them. CDR3 length equals 18 residues. Germline CDR1 is SGDLS and CDR2 is YYNGEE. The CDR3 nucleotides are TGTGCCAGCAGCCCCAGCCGGGACACCTCCAGGCATGACACTGAAGCTTTCTTT. Its protein is CASSPSRDTSRHDTEAFF.

This rearrangement joins TRBV18 to TRBJ1-1, with a possible D match to TRBD1 (5 bases). This CDR3 spans 15 amino acids. The V and J ends lost 2 bases and 4 bases respectively, with 14 bases between them. Germline loops: CDR1 KGHSH, CDR2 LQKENI. The CDR3 region has the DNA TGTGCCAGCTCACCAATGACAGAGTTAGGCACTGAAGCTTTCTTT. It is translated as CASSPMTELGTEAFF.

The CDR3 is CASSLGLGGGLYEQYF. The CDR3, as DNA: TGTGCCAGCAGCTTAGGATTAGGGGGGGGCCTCTACGAGCAGTACTTC. J is TRBJ2-7 and V is TRBV11-2, with D possibly matching TRBD2 (7 bases). There are 16 residues in the CDR3. The germline V and J ends were trimmed by 1 base and 3 bases, with 16 bases remaining between them. Per the germline V gene, CDR1 is SGHAT and CDR2 is FQNNGV. The full variable domain, with the rest looked up from reference TRBV11-2 and TRBJ2-7, is EAGVAQSPRYKIIEKRQSVAFWCNPISGHATLYWYQQILGQGPKLLIQFQNNGVVDDSQLPKDRFSAERLKGVDSTLKIQPAKLEDSAVYLCASSLGLGGGLYEQYFGPGTRLTVT.

The rearrangement links TRBV6-5 to TRBJ1-6; TRBD1 might be the D (5 bases). The CDR3 spans 15 residues. Trimming stripped 6 bases from V and 7 bases from J, with 16 bases between. Germline V CDR1 and CDR2: MNHEY, SVGAGI. CDR3 bases: TGTGCCAGCAGCCAAGGGGACTCCTTGAATTCACCCCTCCACTTT. Protein: CASSQGDSLNSPLHF.

The V gene is TRBV19, the J gene TRBJ1-4; a possible D gene is TRBD1 (6 bases). V shed 6 bases and J shed 8 bases, with 16 bases lying between them. The CDR3 is 14 residues long. CDR1 and CDR2 from the germline V gene are LNHDA and SQIVND (reference sequence). For the CDR3, the DNA is TGTGCCAGTAGGCCGACAGGAAGAGGAGAAAAACTGTTTTTT. This gives the protein CASRPTGRGEKLFF.

The chain joins TRBV6-5 to TRBJ2-7; no clear D. Trimming shortened V by 4 bases and J by 4 bases, and 5 bases separated the two germline ends. The CDR3 spans 11 residues. In germline, CDR1 is MNHEY, CDR2 SVGAGI. CDR3 nucleotides: TGTGCCAGCAGTTCCCAATACGAGCAGTACTTC. Translated: CASSSQYEQYF.

Here the CDR3 DNA reads TGTGCCAGCAGCTTGGCCGCCGGGTTGTCCTACGAGCAGTACTTC. It codes for CASSLAAGLSYEQYF. The V and J genes are TRBV5-4 and TRBJ2-7; no clear D gene. The CDR3 is made up of 15 amino acids. Trimming took 0 bases from V and 1 from J, leaving 11 bases between them. Germline-derived CDR1 and CDR2 are SGHNT and YYREEE (reference sequence).

The rearrangement links TRBV5-1 to TRBJ2-1; 11 bases are shared with TRBD2. The CDR3 totals 18 residues. CDR1 SGHRS and CDR2 YFSETQ come from the germline V gene. Trimming removed 0 bases from V and 8 bases from J; junction bases left unmatched: 13. DNA of the CDR3: TGCGCCAGCAGCTTGGCTGGGACTAGCGGTCCCGGTGTGGATGAGCAGTTCTTC. Amino acids: CASSLAGTSGPGVDEQFF.

The genes are TRBV10-2 and TRBJ1-2, with D possibly TRBD1 on 5 matching bases. V lost 2 bases and J 3 bases, leaving 10 bases between the germline ends. This CDR3 spans 14 amino acids. Germline loops: CDR1 WSHSY, CDR2 SAAADI. Here the CDR3 reads CASSEGGTHYGYTF. CDR3 sequence (DNA): TGCGCCAGCAGTGAGGGGGGGACGCACTATGGCTACACCTTC.

The rearrangement uses TRBV7-3 and TRBJ2-1; D is perhaps TRBD2 (5 bases). Trimming pared 5 bases from V and 6 bases from J, leaving 14 bases between. This CDR3 has 14 residues. Germline assignment: CDR1 SGHTA and CDR2 FQGTGA. In nucleotides, the CDR3 is TGTGCCAGCAGCCTCCCCGGGGTATTCAATGAGCAGTTCTTC. Translating it yields CASSLPGVFNEQFF.

V gene TRBV5-1 combines with J gene TRBJ1-1; D uncertain. Germline-derived CDR1 and CDR2 are SGHRS and YFSETQ. V lost 3 bases, J lost 1 base, and 10 bases lay in between. The CDR3 is 14 amino acids. CDR3 in amino acids: CASSYIGPNTEAFF. As DNA, the CDR3 is TGCGCCAGCAGCTATATTGGCCCGAACACTGAAGCTTTCTTT.

The chain links TRBV5-4 to TRBJ2-7; 8 positions match TRBD2. V shed 0 bases, J shed 7 bases, and the junction held 9 bases outside the gene matches. Per germline, CDR1 SGHNT and CDR2 YYREEE (reference sequence). The CDR3 totals 15 residues. The CDR3 DNA sequence: TGTGCCAGCAGCTTGGGGCGGGGGGAAGTCGGGGAGCAGTACTTC. It translates to CASSLGRGEVGEQYF.

The chain carries TRBV5-1 and TRBJ1-1; possible D gene TRBD1, 5 bases. The CDR3 extends over 14 amino acids. Germline-derived CDR1 and CDR2 are SGHRS and YFSETQ. Trimming took off 5 bases at V and 5 bases at J, with 16 bases between the two ends. The CDR3: CASSYAPGGTEAFF. The DNA for the CDR3 is TGCGCCAGCAGTTATGCCCCGGGGGGTACTGAAGCTTTCTTT.

A note on this clone: This CDR3 is also generated by other DNA sequences in the sample. V is TRBV7-9 and J is TRBJ1-1; D not certain. Germline assignment: CDR1 SEHNR and CDR2 FQNEAQ (reference sequence). The CDR3 extends over 14 amino acids. Trimming removed 5 bases from V and 1 base from J, with 11 bases in between. The CDR3 DNA reads as TGTGCCAGCAGCCTAGGAGGCGGGAACACTGAAGCTTTCTTT. This codes for CASSLGGGNTEAFF.